These 10 T cell receptor beta chains were all obtained from the same sample, sequenced in a study of shared clonotypes between healthy human individuals. Sequencing used immunoSEQ multiplex PCR; TCRdb keeps in-frame clones, though not all of them. The repertoire includes about 2.4 million clones, 90% to 95% of them detected once, and roughly 0.36% sits in the top ten. Sequencing was performed on naive CD4+ T cells from PBMCs. Documented subset: CD45RA+ positively selected. The receptors originated from a man between 18 and 35 years old in good health. Some clones in this sample may be carry-over from other donors' samples.

This rearrangement joins TRBV6-1 to TRBJ1-1; D gene ambiguous. This CDR3 has 14 residues. V gave up 4 bases and J gave up 1 base, with 10 bases separating them. Germline CDR1 reads MNHNS; CDR2 reads SASEGT. The chain's CDR3 is CASSGGASNTEAFF. As DNA, the CDR3 is TGTGCCAGCAGTGGAGGAGCCTCGAACACTGAAGCTTTCTTT.

This chain links TRBV5-6 with TRBJ2-5; D gene ambiguous. Per germline, CDR1 SGHDT and CDR2 YYEEEE. The CDR3 contains 13 residues. Trimming cost V 0 bases and J 3 bases, with 6 bases left between them. The CDR3 nucleotides are TGTGCCAGCAGCTTGGGGCCTAAAGAGACCCAGTACTTC. It is translated as CASSLGPKETQYF.

V and J are TRBV18 and TRBJ2-4, with a possible D match to TRBD2 (5 bases). CDR3 length equals 16 residues. The V gene's germline CDR1 is KGHSH and CDR2 LQKENI. Trimming took off 3 bases at V and 0 bases at J, with 12 bases between the two ends. The DNA for the CDR3 is TGTGCCAGCTCACCCCCGGCGGGCCTAGCCAAAAACATTCAGTACTTC. It codes for CASSPPAGLAKNIQYF.

The chain has TRBV18 and TRBJ2-1, with 8 bases fitting TRBD1. Germline CDR1 is KGHSH and CDR2 is LQKENI. The CDR3 sequence is 16 residues long. Unmatched junction bases numbered 7, after V lost 0 bases and J lost 6 bases. In nucleotides, the CDR3 is TGTGCCAGCTCACCACCGGCAGGGGGCATCGGCAATGAGCAGTTCTTC. It yields the protein CASSPPAGGIGNEQFF.

On this clone itself: Within the sample, other DNA sequences also encode this same CDR3. V gene TRBV5-4 combines with J gene TRBJ1-4; D unresolved. Trimming took 4 bases from V and 0 from J, leaving 10 bases between them. This CDR3 is built from 15 residues. The V gene's germline CDR1 is SGHNT and CDR2 YYREEE (reference sequence). The CDR3 DNA reads as TGTGCCAGCAGCCCTGGTGGGACAACTAATGAAAAACTGTTTTTT. Residues: CASSPGGTTNEKLFF.

The chain has TRBV27 and TRBJ2-7; TRBD1 matches at 8 bases. Trimming took 5 bases from V and 4 from J; bases not matched to a gene: 13. The CDR3 sequence is 16 residues long. CDR1 and CDR2 from the germline V gene are MNHEY and SMNVEV (reference sequence). CDR3 DNA: TGTGCCAGCAGTCCCCCCCCGGGCAGGGGGCGTTACGAGCAGTACTTC. This sequence encodes CASSPPPGRGRYEQYF.

This chain uses TRBV5-1 with TRBJ2-7, with TRBD1 identical over 8 bases. The CDR3 length is 14 residues. Losses at the gene ends were 4 bases for V and 3 bases for J; bases not matched to a gene: 6. The germline gives CDR1 SGHRS, CDR2 YFSETQ. In DNA form, the CDR3 reads TGCGCCAGCAGCCAGGGGGCAGGGAACTACGAGCAGTACTTC. It encodes CASSQGAGNYEQYF.

The chain has TRBV4-1 and TRBJ2-2; 7 nucleotides line up with TRBD2. V lost 4 bases to trimming and J lost 4 bases; unmatched junction nucleotides: 12. The CDR3 runs 17 residues. From germline, CDR1 is MGHRA and CDR2 YSYEKL. The CDR3 sequence is CASSPELAVKITGELFF. Here the CDR3 DNA reads TGCGCCAGCAGCCCCGAGCTAGCGGTAAAAATCACCGGGGAGCTGTTTTTT.

V gene TRBV10-3 combines with J gene TRBJ1-5; 9 bases agree with TRBD1. Trimming removed 0 bases from V and 6 bases from J; junction bases left unmatched: 9. This CDR3 has 17 residues. Germline V gene data show CDR1 as ENHRY and CDR2 as SYGVKD. The DNA for the CDR3 is TGTGCCATCAGTGAGTCCTTGGCACAGGGGGCCGTTCAGCCCCAGCATTTT. This gives the protein CAISESLAQGAVQPQHF.

The chain couples TRBV4-1 to TRBJ1-1, with 8 bases matching TRBD1. Trimming took 4 bases from V and 4 from J; bases not matched to a gene: 8. Germline CDR1 reads MGHRA; CDR2 reads YSYEKL. The CDR3 has 15 amino acids. CDR3: CASSRLDRVTTEAFF. The DNA for the CDR3 is TGCGCCAGCAGCCGCCTGGACAGGGTTACCACTGAAGCTTTCTTT.